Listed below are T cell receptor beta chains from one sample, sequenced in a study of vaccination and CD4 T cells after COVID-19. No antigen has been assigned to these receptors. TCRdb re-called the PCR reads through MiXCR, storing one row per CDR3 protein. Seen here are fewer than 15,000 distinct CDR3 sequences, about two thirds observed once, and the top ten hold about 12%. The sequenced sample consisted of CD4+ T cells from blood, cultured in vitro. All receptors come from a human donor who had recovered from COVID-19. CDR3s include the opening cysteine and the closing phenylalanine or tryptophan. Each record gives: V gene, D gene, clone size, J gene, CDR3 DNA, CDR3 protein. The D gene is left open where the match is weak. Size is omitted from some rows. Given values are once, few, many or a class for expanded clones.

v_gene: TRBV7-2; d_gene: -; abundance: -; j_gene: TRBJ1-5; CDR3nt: TGTGCCAGCAGCTTAGCCTGGCAGGCTAATCAGCCCCAGCATTTT; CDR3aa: CASSLAWQANQPQHF
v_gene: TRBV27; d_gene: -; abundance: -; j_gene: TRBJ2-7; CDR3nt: TGTGCCAGCAGTTTATCAGTTCCCGCTAGCACCTACGAGCAGTACTTC; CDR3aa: CASSLSVPASTYEQYF
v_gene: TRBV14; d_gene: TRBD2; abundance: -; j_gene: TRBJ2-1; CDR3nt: TGTGCCAGCAGCCAACCGGGGACTAGGTGGGGTCGGCAGTTCTTC; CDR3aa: CASSQPGTRWGRQFF
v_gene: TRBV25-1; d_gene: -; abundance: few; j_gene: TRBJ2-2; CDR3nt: TGTGCCAGCGTCGACAGGAGGAACACCGGGGAGCTGTTTTTT; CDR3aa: CASVDRRNTGELFF
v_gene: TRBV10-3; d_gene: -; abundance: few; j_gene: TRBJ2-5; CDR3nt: TGTGCCATCAGCGCAGGGCGCCAAGAGACCCAGTACTTC; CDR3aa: CAISAGRQETQYF
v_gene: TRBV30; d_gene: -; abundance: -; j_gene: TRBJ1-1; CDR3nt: TGTGCCTGGAGTGTAGGGGGGCGGACTGAAGCTTTCTTT; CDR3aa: CAWSVGGRTEAFF
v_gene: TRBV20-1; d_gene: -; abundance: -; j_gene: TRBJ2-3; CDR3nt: TGCAGTGCAGGGGGGGCGGGCGTGAGCACAGATACGCAGTATTTT; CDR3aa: CSAGGAGVSTDTQYF
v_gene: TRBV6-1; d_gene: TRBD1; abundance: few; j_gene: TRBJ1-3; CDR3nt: TGTGCCAGCAGACCAGGGGGCGCGGGGTCTCACACCATATATTTT; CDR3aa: CASRPGGAGSHTIYF
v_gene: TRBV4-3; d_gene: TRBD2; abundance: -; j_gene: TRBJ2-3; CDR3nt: TGCGCCAGCAGCCAAGAACTAGCGGGAGGGGTAGATACGCAGTATTTT; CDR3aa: CASSQELAGGVDTQYF
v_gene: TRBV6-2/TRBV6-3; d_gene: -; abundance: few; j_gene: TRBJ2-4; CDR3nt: TGTGCCAGCAGTTACTCTTGGAGCGGACTTAGCTTGGACATTCAGTACTTC; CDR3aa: CASSYSWSGLSLDIQYF
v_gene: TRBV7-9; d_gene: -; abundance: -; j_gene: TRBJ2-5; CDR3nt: TGTGCCAGCAGCCTTCAGACAGGTGGGCAAGAGACCCAGTACTTC; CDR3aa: CASSLQTGGQETQYF
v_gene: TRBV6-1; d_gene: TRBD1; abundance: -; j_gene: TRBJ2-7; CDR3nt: TGTGCCAGCAGTGAAGAGGGGACAGGGGCCTACGAGCAGTACTTC; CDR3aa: CASSEEGTGAYEQYF
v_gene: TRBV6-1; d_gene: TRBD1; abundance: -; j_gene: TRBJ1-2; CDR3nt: TGTGCCAGCAGTCCACAGGGGGGCTATGGCTACACCTTC; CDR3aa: CASSPQGGYGYTF
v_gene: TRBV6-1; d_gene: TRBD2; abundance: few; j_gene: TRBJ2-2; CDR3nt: TGTGCCAGCACCCCCCTGGGTGGGAGGGCGGACACCGGGGAGCTGTTTTTT; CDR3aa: CASTPLGGRADTGELFF
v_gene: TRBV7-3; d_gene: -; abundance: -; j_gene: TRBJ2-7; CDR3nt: TGTGCCAGCAGCGCTCAGACGGGGGTTATTTACGAGCAGTACTTC; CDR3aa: CASSAQTGVIYEQYF
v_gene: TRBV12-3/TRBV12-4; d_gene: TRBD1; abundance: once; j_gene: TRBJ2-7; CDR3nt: TGTGCCAGCAGTCCGGGACAGGGCAACTACGAGCAGTACTTC; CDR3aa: CASSPGQGNYEQYF
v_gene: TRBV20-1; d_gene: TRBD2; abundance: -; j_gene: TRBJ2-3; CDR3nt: TGCAGTGCTAGAGTACCTAGCGGAGCGGCTAGCACAGATACGCAGTATTTT; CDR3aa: CSARVPSGAASTDTQYF
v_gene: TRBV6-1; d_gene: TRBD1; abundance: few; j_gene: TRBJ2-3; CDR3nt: TGTGCCAGCAGACGGACAGGGGGCACAGATACGCAGTATTTT; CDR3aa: CASRRTGGTDTQYF
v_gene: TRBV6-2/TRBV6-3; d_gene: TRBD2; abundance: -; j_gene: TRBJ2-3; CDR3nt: TGTGCCAGCAGTTATGGGGGGGACACAGATACGCAGTATTTT; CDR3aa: CASSYGGDTDTQYF
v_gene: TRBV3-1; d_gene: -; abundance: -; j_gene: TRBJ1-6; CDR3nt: TGTGCCAGCAGCCCCGCGGGGGTTCACTTTAATTCACCCCTCCACTTT; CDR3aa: CASSPAGVHFNSPLHF
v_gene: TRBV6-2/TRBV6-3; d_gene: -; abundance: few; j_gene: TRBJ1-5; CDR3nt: TGTGCCAGCAGTTACGCTTCAGGTGAGGGACAGCCCCAGCATTTT; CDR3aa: CASSYASGEGQPQHF
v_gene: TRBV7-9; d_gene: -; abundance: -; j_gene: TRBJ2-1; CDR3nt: TGTGCCAGCAGCCAAGGATATAGAATCAATGAGCAGTTCTTC; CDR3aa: CASSQGYRINEQFF
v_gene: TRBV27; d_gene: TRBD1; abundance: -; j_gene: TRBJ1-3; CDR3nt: TGTGCCAGCAGTTTGGACAGGGGACCTGGAAACACCATATATTTT; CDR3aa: CASSLDRGPGNTIYF
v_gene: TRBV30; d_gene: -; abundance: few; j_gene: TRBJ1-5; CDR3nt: TGTGCCTGGAGTATGGGGGTAGGTCAGCCCCAGCATTTT; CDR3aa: CAWSMGVGQPQHF
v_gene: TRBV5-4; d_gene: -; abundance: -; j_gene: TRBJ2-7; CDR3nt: TGTGCCAGCAGCTTGGAAATTCGGACAGTCTCCTACGAGCAGTACTTC; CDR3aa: CASSLEIRTVSYEQYF
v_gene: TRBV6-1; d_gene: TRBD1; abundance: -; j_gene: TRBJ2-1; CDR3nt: TGTGCCAGCAGCCTCGGACAGGACCGGTCGGGGCAGTTCTTC; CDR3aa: CASSLGQDRSGQFF
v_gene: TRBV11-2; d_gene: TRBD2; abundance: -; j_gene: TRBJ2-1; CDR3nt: TGTGCCAGCAGCTTAGCCCTCAGACTAGCGGAGTACAATGAGCAGTTCTTC; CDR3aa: CASSLALRLAEYNEQFF
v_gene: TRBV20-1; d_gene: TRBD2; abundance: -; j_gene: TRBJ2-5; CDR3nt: TGCAGTGCTGAGCGTAGCGGGAGGGCCTATGGAGAGACCCAGTACTTC; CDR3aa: CSAERSGRAYGETQYF
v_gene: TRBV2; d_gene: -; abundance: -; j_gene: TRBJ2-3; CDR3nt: TGTGCCAGCAGTGTCGGGGGAGGGGGGCCAGATACGCAGTATTTT; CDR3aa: CASSVGGGGPDTQYF
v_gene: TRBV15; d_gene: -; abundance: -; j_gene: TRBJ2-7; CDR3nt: TGTGCCACCAGCAGAGATCTGGGCCAGTCCTACGAGCAGTACTTC; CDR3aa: CATSRDLGQSYEQYF
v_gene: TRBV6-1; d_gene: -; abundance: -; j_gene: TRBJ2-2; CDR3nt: TGTGCCAGGGGACGGACGGAGCTGTTTTTT; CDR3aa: CARGRTELFF
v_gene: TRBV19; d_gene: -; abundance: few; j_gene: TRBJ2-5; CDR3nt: TGTGCCAGTAGTTCCAGCCAAGAGACCCAGTACTTC; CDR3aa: CASSSSQETQYF
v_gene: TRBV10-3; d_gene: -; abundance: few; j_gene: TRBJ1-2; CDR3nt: TGTGCCATCAAGGAGGAAGGCTACACCTTC; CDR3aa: CAIKEEGYTF
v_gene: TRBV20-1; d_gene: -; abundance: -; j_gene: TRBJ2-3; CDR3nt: TGCAGTGCTAACCGACCCCGAGACCAAGCCACAGATACGCAGTATTTT; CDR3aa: CSANRPRDQATDTQYF
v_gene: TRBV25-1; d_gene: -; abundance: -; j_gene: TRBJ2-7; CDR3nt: TGTGCCAGCAGTGAAGGCCGGTCAGGGCGGGGTCTAACAGGATACGAGCAGTACTTC; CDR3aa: CASSEGRSGRGLTGYEQYF
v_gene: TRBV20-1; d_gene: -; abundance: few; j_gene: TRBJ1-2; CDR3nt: TGCAGTGTTTCGACAGGACTTGACTATGGCTACACCTTC; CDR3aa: CSVSTGLDYGYTF
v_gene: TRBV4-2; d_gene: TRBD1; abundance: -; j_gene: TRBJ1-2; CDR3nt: TGTGCCAGCAGCCAAGTAGGACAGGGAGTACACTATGGCTACACCTTC; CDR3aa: CASSQVGQGVHYGYTF
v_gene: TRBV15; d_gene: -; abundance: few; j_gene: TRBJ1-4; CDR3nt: TGTGCCACCAGCAGAGGTCCTAATGAAAAACTGTTTTTT; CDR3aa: CATSRGPNEKLFF
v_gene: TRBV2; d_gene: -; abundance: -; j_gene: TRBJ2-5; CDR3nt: TGTGCCAGCAATCGAGAAAGAGACGGCCAGTACTTC; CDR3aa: CASNRERDGQYF
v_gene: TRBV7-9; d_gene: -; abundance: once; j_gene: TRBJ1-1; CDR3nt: TGTGCCAGCAGCTTAGGTCAGTATAACACTGAAGCTTTCTTT; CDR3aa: CASSLGQYNTEAFF
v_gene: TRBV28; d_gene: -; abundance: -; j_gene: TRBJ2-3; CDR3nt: TGTGCCAGCAGTTTATACTCTACCCGGGACCCAGATACGCAGTATTTT; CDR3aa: CASSLYSTRDPDTQYF
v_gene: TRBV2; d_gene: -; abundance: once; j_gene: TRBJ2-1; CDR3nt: TGTGCCAGCAGTGGACAGAGTGAGCAGTTCTTC; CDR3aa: CASSGQSEQFF
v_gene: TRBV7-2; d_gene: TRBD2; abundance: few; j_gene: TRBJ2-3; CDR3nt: TGTGCCAGCAGGTCTAGCGGGAGGTCGACAGATACGCAGTATTTT; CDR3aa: CASRSSGRSTDTQYF
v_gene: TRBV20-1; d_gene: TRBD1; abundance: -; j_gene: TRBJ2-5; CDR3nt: TGCAGTGCTAGAGAGCTCGGGACAGGGCAAGAGACCCAGTACTTC; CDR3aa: CSARELGTGQETQYF
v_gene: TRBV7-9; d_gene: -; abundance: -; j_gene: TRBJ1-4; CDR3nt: TGTGCCAGCAGTCCATCGGCCGGGGGGAATGAAAAACTGTTTTTT; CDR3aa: CASSPSAGGNEKLFF
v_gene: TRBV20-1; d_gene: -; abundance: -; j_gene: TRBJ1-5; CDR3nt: TGCAGTGCTAGGGGCAGGGAAAGCCAGCCCCAGCATTTT; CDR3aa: CSARGRESQPQHF
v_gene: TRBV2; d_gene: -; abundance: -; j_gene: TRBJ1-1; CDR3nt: TGTGCCAGCAGGACCGCCGGGAACACTGAAGCTTTCTTT; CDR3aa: CASRTAGNTEAFF
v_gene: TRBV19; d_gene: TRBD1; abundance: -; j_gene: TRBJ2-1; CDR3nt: TGTGCCAGTAGTAGATCCGGGACAGGGGCCTACAATGAGCAGTTCTTC; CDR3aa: CASSRSGTGAYNEQFF
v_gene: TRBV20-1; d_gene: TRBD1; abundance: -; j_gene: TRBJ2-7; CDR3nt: TGCAGTGCTAGAGGTCAGGGGGCCAACTCCTACGAGCAGTACTTC; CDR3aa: CSARGQGANSYEQYF
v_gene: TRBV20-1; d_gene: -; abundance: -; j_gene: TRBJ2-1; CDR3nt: TGCAGGGCGGATCCAGTGGATTCCCACTACAATGAGCAGTTCTTC; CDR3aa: CRADPVDSHYNEQFF
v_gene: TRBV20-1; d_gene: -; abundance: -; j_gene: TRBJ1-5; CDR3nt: TGCAGTGCTAGTGTCGGCAGGGCTAGCAATCAGCCCCAGCATTTT; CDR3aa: CSASVGRASNQPQHF
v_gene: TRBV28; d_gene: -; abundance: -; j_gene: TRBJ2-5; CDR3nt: TGTGCCAGCAGTCCGATGGACAGACACCAAGAGACCCAGTACTTC; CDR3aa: CASSPMDRHQETQYF
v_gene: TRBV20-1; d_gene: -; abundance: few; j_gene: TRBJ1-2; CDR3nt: TGCAGTGCTAGAGTAGGCAGAACTAACTATGGCTACACCTTC; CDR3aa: CSARVGRTNYGYTF
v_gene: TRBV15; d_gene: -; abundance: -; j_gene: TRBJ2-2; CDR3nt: TGTGCCACCAGCAGGAGGGTGGAGGGAAACACCGGGGAGCTGTTTTTT; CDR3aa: CATSRRVEGNTGELFF
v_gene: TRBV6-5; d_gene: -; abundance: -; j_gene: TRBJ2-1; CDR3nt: TGTGCCAGCAGTTATAGTAGTTTGAGAGATGAGCAGTTCTTC; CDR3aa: CASSYSSLRDEQFF
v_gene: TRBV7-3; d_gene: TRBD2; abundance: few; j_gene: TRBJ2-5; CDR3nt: TGTGCCAGCAGCTTTGCGGGAGTAAGTCTGGAGACCCAGTACTTC; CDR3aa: CASSFAGVSLETQYF
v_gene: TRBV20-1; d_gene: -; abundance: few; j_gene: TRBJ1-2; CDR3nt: TGCAGTGCTAGAAATCCAGGTGGATCTGGCTACACCTTC; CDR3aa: CSARNPGGSGYTF
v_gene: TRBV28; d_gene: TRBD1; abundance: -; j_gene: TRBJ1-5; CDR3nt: TGTGCCAGCAGTGACAGGGTTGGGCAGCCCCAGCATTTT; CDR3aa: CASSDRVGQPQHF
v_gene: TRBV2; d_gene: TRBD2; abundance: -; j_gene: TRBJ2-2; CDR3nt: TGTGCCAGCAAAAGAGCGGGAGGGCCCCCCACCGGGGAGCTGTTTTTT; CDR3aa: CASKRAGGPPTGELFF
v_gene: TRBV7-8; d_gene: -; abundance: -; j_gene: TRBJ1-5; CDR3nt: TGTGCCAGCAGCCAAGGGATCCTCGAACAGCCCCAGCATTTT; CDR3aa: CASSQGILEQPQHF